In this sample, the clone carrying this TCR beta chain turned up once. Antigen unknown. These data originate in a study of T cell responses to AZD1222 COVID-19 vaccine. Study-wide context: Combined were second doses at about 4 or about 12 weeks. Whole-study findings and limits: Just 6 or 7 AZD1222 recipients were seropositive at baseline. In a largely white British group with more females than males, clonal diversity was possibly underestimated.

CDR1 is MNHNS and CDR2 is SASEGT in the germline V gene. The CDR3 is 15 residues long. V dropped 2 bases and J dropped 5; count of bases not matched to a gene: 2. Generated by immunoSEQ multiplex PCR, the TCRdb table keeps only in-frame clones and is missing some. The sample lists around 30,000 clones; over 90% were seen once. This chain uses TRBV6-1 with TRBJ1-6; TRBD1 matches 8 bases. This clonotype was obtained from an adult in good health. Sample: peripheral blood, taken on day 0 of AZD1222 vaccination. The CDR3 nucleotides are TGTGCCAGCAGTGAATTGGACAGGGATAATTCACCCCTCCACTTT. Protein sequence: CASSELDRDNSPLHF.